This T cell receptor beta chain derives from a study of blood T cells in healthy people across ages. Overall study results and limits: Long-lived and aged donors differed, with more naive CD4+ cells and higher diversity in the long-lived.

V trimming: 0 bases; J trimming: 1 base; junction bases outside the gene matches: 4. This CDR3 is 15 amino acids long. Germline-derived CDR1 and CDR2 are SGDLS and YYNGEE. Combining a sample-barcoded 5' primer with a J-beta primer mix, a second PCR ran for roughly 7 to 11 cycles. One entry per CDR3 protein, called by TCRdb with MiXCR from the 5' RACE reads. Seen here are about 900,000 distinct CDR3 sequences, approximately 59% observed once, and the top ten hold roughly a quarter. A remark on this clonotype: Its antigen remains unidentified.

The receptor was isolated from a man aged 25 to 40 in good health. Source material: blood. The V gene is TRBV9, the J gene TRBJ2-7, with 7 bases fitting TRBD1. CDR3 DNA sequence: TGTGCCAGCAGCGTAGAGGGGGCGGCTTCCTACGAGCAGTACTTC. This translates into CASSVEGAASYEQYF.